This T cell receptor (beta chain) was profiled in a study of T cell repertoires in cytomegalovirus infection. Study background: CMV infection together with matching HLA type was indicated by public TCR beta signatures.

Worth noting for this clonotype: Antigen specificity is unknown.

Germline CDR1 is LNHDA and CDR2 is SQIVND (reference sequence). After removal of 3 bases from V and 9 bases from J, the junction contained 10 bases not matched to a gene. This CDR3 spans 16 amino acids. MiXCR, applied by TCRdb to the reads, yields one record per CDR3 protein. The table shows about 490,000 distinct CDR3 sequences, with approximately 25% occurring only once. Points from the study as a whole: CMV-specific TCR beta clonotypes restricted by HLA-C dominated the ex vivo response. Based on cumulative public TCR beta family frequency, carriers of CMV plus the relevant HLA were identified.

The specimen was PBMCs. The clonotype comes from a human donor in good health (CMV status not recorded). Some clones in this sample may be carry-over from other donors' samples. The J gene is TRBJ2-1, the V gene TRBV19; the match to TRBD2 covers 11 bases. The CDR3 DNA reads as TGTGCCAGTAGTATGTCCGGACTAGCGGGTCGAGCTGAGCAGTTCTTC. Amino acid sequence: CASSMSGLAGRAEQFF.